The rows below give T cell receptor beta chains drawn from one sample of a study of T cell responses to AZD1222 COVID-19 vaccine. Measured with immunoSEQ multiplex PCR; TCRdb has only the in-frame clones, and not every one. This sample has more than 80,000 clones; roughly 90% occur once, and the top ten carry approximately 4.7%. Sequenced material: peripheral blood, taken on day 0 of AZD1222 vaccination. The receptor source for this set is an adult in good health. Both conserved end residues are part of each CDR3. The D gene is left open where the match is weak. The size entry is marked missing in some rows and otherwise reads once, few, many or a size class.

j_call: TRBJ2-7
v_call: TRBV19
clone_size: -
d_call: -
cdr3_nt: TGTGCCAGTAGTATTTTCTCGGAGCAGTACTTC
cdr3_aa: CASSIFSEQYF

j_call: TRBJ1-2
v_call: TRBV7-3
clone_size: -
d_call: -
cdr3_nt: TGTGCCAGCAGCAACCCCGGGGGGGGCTATGGCTACACCTTC
cdr3_aa: CASSNPGGGYGYTF

j_call: TRBJ2-1
v_call: TRBV6-2/TRBV6-3
clone_size: -
d_call: -
cdr3_nt: TGTGCCAGCAGTACTTTTGAGGATGAGCAGTTCTTC
cdr3_aa: CASSTFEDEQFF

j_call: TRBJ1-5
v_call: TRBV19
clone_size: -
d_call: -
cdr3_nt: TGTGCCAGTAGTTTATTAGATAGCAATCAGCCCCAGCATTTT
cdr3_aa: CASSLLDSNQPQHF

j_call: TRBJ1-2
v_call: TRBV7-9
clone_size: -
d_call: -
cdr3_nt: TGTGCCAGCAGCCCAGGCCAGGCGGACTATGGCTACACCTTC
cdr3_aa: CASSPGQADYGYTF

j_call: TRBJ1-2
v_call: TRBV9
clone_size: -
d_call: TRBD1
cdr3_nt: TGTGCCAGCAGCGTCGGGATAAAGGGGGCTGAGGGCTACACCTTC
cdr3_aa: CASSVGIKGAEGYTF

j_call: TRBJ2-7
v_call: TRBV7-3
clone_size: -
d_call: TRBD1
cdr3_nt: TGTGCCAGCAGCCCAGGGGGGACAGGGGGACTCGCCGAGCAGTACTTC
cdr3_aa: CASSPGGTGGLAEQYF

j_call: TRBJ1-1
v_call: TRBV23-1
clone_size: -
d_call: -
cdr3_nt: TGCGCCAGCAGTCCACTACCCGTGGCAGGGAGCACTGAAGCTTTCTTT
cdr3_aa: CASSPLPVAGSTEAFF

j_call: TRBJ2-7
v_call: TRBV3-1/TRBV3-2
clone_size: -
d_call: TRBD2
cdr3_nt: TGTGCCAGCAGCCGAACTAGCGGGAGGAATTTTTGGGGTTACGAGCAGTACTTC
cdr3_aa: CASSRTSGRNFWGYEQYF

j_call: TRBJ1-3
v_call: TRBV7-3
clone_size: -
d_call: -
cdr3_nt: TGTGCCAGCAGCTTAAGAGCAGGCTCTGGAAACACCATATATTTT
cdr3_aa: CASSLRAGSGNTIYF

j_call: TRBJ2-7
v_call: TRBV7-6
clone_size: -
d_call: -
cdr3_nt: TGTGCCAGCACCATATCGGACAGCTCCTACGAGCAGTACTTC
cdr3_aa: CASTISDSSYEQYF

j_call: TRBJ1-1
v_call: TRBV29-1
clone_size: -
d_call: -
cdr3_nt: TGCAGCGTTGCAGGGACTCCCCCAGAGAGGGACACTGAAGCTTTCTTT
cdr3_aa: CSVAGTPPERDTEAFF

j_call: TRBJ2-1
v_call: TRBV30
clone_size: -
d_call: TRBD1
cdr3_nt: TGTGCCTGGAAGGGGGCGAGCGATGAGCAGTTCTTC
cdr3_aa: CAWKGASDEQFF

j_call: TRBJ1-2
v_call: TRBV5-1
clone_size: -
d_call: TRBD1
cdr3_nt: TGCGCCAGCAGCAGAGGTGGACAGGGGGTGGTGCCTGGCTACACCTTC
cdr3_aa: CASSRGGQGVVPGYTF

j_call: TRBJ2-1
v_call: TRBV10-3
clone_size: -
d_call: TRBD1
cdr3_nt: TGTGCCACCGATACGGGACAGTACAATGAGCAGTTCTTC
cdr3_aa: CATDTGQYNEQFF

j_call: TRBJ2-7
v_call: TRBV5-1
clone_size: -
d_call: -
cdr3_nt: TGCGCCAGCAGCTTGTGGAGTTTTAGCTCCTACGAGCAGTACTTC
cdr3_aa: CASSLWSFSSYEQYF

j_call: TRBJ1-1
v_call: TRBV28
clone_size: once
d_call: -
cdr3_nt: TGTGCCAGCAGTTTAGGGAACACTGAAGCTTTCTTT
cdr3_aa: CASSLGNTEAFF

j_call: TRBJ1-6
v_call: TRBV3-1/TRBV3-2
clone_size: -
d_call: -
cdr3_nt: TGTGCCAGCAGCCCCACCGGCTCCTATAATTCACCCCTCCACTTT
cdr3_aa: CASSPTGSYNSPLHF

j_call: TRBJ1-2
v_call: TRBV2
clone_size: -
d_call: TRBD1
cdr3_nt: TGTGCCAGCACGGGACAGTATGGCTACACCTTC
cdr3_aa: CASTGQYGYTF

j_call: TRBJ2-3
v_call: TRBV5-1
clone_size: -
d_call: TRBD1
cdr3_nt: TGCGCCAGCAGCCCTGCGGACAGGGGCAGGGCAGATACGCAGTATTTT
cdr3_aa: CASSPADRGRADTQYF